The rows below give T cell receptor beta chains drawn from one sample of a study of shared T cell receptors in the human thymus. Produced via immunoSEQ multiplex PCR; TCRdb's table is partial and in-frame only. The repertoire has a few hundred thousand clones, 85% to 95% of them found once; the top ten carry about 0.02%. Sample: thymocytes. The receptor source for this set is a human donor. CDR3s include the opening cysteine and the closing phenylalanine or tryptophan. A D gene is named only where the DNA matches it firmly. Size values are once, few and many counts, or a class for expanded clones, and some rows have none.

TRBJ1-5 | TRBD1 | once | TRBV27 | CASTPRGDRGYQPQHF | TGTGCCAGCACGCCCCGAGGGGACAGGGGCTATCAGCCCCAGCATTTT
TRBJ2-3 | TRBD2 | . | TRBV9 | CASSVYLAASTDTQYF | TGTGCCAGCAGCGTATATCTAGCGGCAAGCACAGATACGCAGTATTTT
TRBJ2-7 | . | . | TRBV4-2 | CASSQDPVPRPYEQYF | TGTGCCAGCAGCCAAGACCCCGTGCCTCGCCCCTACGAGCAGTACTTC
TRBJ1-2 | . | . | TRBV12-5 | CASGLVGGSRDYGYTF | TGTGCTAGTGGTTTGGTAGGAGGAAGCAGGGACTATGGCTACACCTTC
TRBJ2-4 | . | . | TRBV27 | CASRLHPGTEKNIQYF | TGTGCCAGCAGGCTACACCCCGGGACGGAGAAAAACATTCAGTACTTC
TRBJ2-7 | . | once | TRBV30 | CARKDSGPWF | TGTGCCCGGAAGGACAGCGGGCCTTGGTTC
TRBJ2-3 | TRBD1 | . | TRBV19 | CASSIYTGVADTQYF | TGTGCCAGTAGTATATATACAGGGGTCGCAGATACGCAGTATTTT
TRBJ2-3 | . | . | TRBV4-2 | CASSLHSRVFVGTDTQYF | TGTGCCAGCAGTCTACATTCAAGGGTTTTCGTGGGCACAGATACGCAGTATTTT
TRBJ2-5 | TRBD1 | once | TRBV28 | CASIPSRDRQETQYF | TGTGCCAGCATCCCTAGCCGGGACAGGCAAGAGACCCAGTACTTC
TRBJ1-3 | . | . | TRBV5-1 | CASSLEQGGNTIYF | TGCGCCAGCAGCTTGGAGCAGGGTGGAAACACCATATATTTT
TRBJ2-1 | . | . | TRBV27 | CASSFDRPAYNEQFF | TGTGCCAGCAGTTTTGACAGGCCTGCCTACAATGAGCAGTTCTTC
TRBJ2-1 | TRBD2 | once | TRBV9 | CASSVERTRRGSSYNEQFF | TGTGCCAGCAGCGTAGAGCGTACGAGGCGGGGGAGCTCCTACAATGAGCAGTTCTTC
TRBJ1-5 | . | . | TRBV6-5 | CASWVTGSPQPQHF | TGTGCCAGCTGGGTTACGGGTTCCCCTCAGCCCCAGCATTTT
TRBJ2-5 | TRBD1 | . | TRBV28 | CASSLSDRRGETQYF | TGTGCCAGCAGTCTGTCGGACAGGCGCGGCGAGACCCAGTACTTC
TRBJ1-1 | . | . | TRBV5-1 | CASSLVRDEAFF | TGCGCCAGCAGCTTGGTGAGGGATGAAGCTTTCTTT
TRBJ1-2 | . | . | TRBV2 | CASSRDIEYGYTF | TGTGCCAGCAGCCGGGACATCGAGTATGGCTACACCTTC
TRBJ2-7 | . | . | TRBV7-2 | CASSLVLGNYEQYF | TGTGCCAGCAGCTTAGTTCTCGGGAACTACGAGCAGTACTTC
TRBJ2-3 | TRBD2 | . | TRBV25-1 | CARGAGLGTDTQYF | TGTGCCAGAGGGGCTGGACTAGGCACAGATACGCAGTATTTT
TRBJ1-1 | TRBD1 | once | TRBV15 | CATMEGGRGHHEAFF | TGTGCCACCATGGAGGGAGGCAGGGGGCACCATGAAGCTTTCTTT
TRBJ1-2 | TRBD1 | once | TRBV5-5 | CASSPLGQGAGYTF | TGTGCCAGCAGCCCTTTGGGACAGGGGGCTGGCTACACCTTC
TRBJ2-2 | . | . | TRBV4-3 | CASSGAAGSGRSNTGELFF | TGCGCCAGCAGCGGAGCTGCCGGGAGTGGCAGATCTAACACCGGGGAGCTGTTTTTT
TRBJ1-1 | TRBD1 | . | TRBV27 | CASSFPPGTGDTEAFF | TGTGCCAGCAGTTTTCCACCGGGGACAGGGGACACTGAAGCTTTCTTT
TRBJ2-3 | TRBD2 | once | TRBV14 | CASRGEGPTDTQYF | TGTGCCAGCAGGGGGGAGGGCCCCACAGATACGCAGTATTTT
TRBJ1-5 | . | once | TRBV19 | CASIPGVLNQPQHF | TGTGCCAGTATACCGGGAGTGCTCAATCAGCCCCAGCATTTT
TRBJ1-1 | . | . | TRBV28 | CASSRTAYEAFF | TGTGCCAGCAGTCGGACTGCATATGAAGCTTTCTTT
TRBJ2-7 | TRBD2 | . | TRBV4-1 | CASSQDRRGRVYEQYF | TGCGCCAGCAGCCAAGATCGCCGGGGGAGGGTTTACGAGCAGTACTTC
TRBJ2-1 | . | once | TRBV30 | CAWSPDRSYNEQFF | TGTGCCTGGAGCCCGGACAGATCCTACAATGAGCAGTTCTTC
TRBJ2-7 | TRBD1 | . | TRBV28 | CASSLGTGYSVASPQYF | TGTGCCAGCAGTTTGGGGACAGGGTATAGCGTGGCAAGCCCGCAGTACTTC
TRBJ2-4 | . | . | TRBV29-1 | CSVEDEEGQRFKNIQYF | TGCAGCGTTGAAGATGAGGAGGGGCAAAGATTCAAAAACATTCAGTACTTC
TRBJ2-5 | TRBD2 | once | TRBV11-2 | CASSFYLAGGQETQYF | TGTGCCAGCAGCTTCTACCTAGCGGGAGGCCAAGAGACCCAGTACTTC
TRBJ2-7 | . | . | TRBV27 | CASSPWDTTYEQYF | TGTGCCAGCAGTCCCTGGGACACTACCTACGAGCAGTACTTC
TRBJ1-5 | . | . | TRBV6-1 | CASSEAGPGTHSNQPQHF | TGTGCCAGCAGTGAAGCGGGGCCCGGGACACATAGCAATCAGCCCCAGCATTTT
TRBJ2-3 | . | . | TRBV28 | CASSPNTDTQYF | TGTGCCAGCAGCCCAAACACAGATACGCAGTATTTT
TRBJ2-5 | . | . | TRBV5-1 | CASSPCSGSGRQETQYF | TGCGCCAGCAGCCCCTGTTCGGGGAGCGGGCGACAAGAGACCCAGTACTTC
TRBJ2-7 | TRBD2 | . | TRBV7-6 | CASSPGPPGGRTSYEQYF | TGTGCCAGCAGCCCAGGCCCCCCGGGCGGGAGGACCTCCTACGAGCAGTACTTC
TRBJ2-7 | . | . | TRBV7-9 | CASSLAPGVYEQYF | TGTGCCAGCAGCTTAGCCCCCGGAGTCTACGAGCAGTACTTC
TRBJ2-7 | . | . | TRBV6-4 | CASSDQGDEQYF | TGTGCCAGCAGTGATCAGGGCGACGAGCAGTACTTC
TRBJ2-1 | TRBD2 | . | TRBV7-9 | CASSLGGLADYYNEQFF | TGTGCCAGCAGCTTAGGGGGACTAGCGGATTACTACAATGAGCAGTTCTTC
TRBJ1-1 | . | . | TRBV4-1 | CASSQPRGNTEAFF | TGCGCCAGCAGCCAACCGAGGGGGAACACTGAAGCTTTCTTT
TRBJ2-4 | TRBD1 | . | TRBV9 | CASTKGLQGAKNIQYF | TGTGCCAGCACCAAGGGGTTACAGGGGGCCAAAAACATTCAGTACTTC
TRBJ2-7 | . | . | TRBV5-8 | CASSSYSLHEQYF | TGTGCCAGCAGCTCCTACTCCCTCCACGAGCAGTACTTC
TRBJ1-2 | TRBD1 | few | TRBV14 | CASSHRTGGEKNYGYTF | TGTGCCAGCAGCCATCGGACAGGGGGCGAAAAAAACTATGGCTACACCTTC
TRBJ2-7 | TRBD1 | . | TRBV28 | CASSSPGTGYYEQYF | TGTGCCAGCAGTTCCCCCGGGACAGGTTACTACGAGCAGTACTTC
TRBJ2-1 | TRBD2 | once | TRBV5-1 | CASSLTFVVTSGRGNEQFF | TGCGCCAGCAGCTTGACCTTCGTGGTGACTAGCGGGAGAGGGAATGAGCAGTTCTTC
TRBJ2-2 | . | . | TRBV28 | CASTYRTGNTGELFF | TGTGCCAGCACGTACAGGACGGGGAACACCGGGGAGCTGTTTTTT
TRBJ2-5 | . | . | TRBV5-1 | CASSWIGGSRFVTQYF | TGCGCCAGCAGCTGGATCGGCGGGTCTAGGTTTGTGACCCAGTACTTC
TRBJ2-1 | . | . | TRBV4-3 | CASSQEGEFEQFF | TGCGCCAGCAGCCAAGAGGGGGAGTTTGAGCAGTTCTTC
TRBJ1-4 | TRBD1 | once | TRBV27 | CASRCRPGQGEEKLFF | TGTGCCAGCCGTTGTAGGCCGGGACAGGGTGAGGAAAAACTGTTTTTT
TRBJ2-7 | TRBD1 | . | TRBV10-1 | CASSKGQGAYEQYF | TGCGCCAGCAGTAAGGGACAGGGGGCGTACGAGCAGTACTTC
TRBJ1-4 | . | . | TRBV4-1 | CASSQLKACPEQPTNEKLFF | TGCGCCAGCAGCCAACTGAAAGCCTGTCCTGAACAACCAACTAATGAAAAACTGTTTTTT
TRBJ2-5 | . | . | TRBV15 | CATSGARGPQETQYF | TGTGCCACCAGCGGAGCCAGGGGACCCCAGGAGACCCAGTACTTC
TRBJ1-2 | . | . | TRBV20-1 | CSATLEGYTF | TGCAGTGCTACCCTCGAAGGCTACACCTTC
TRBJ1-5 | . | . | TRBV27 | CASSSGGTQPQHF | TGTGCCAGCAGCTCCGGGGGGACTCAGCCCCAGCATTTT
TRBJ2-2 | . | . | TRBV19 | CASSPGGTGELFF | TGTGCCAGTAGTCCCGGGGGTACCGGGGAGCTGTTTTTT
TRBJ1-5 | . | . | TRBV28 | CASSLDRNSNQPQHF | TGTGCCAGCAGTTTAGACAGAAATAGCAATCAGCCCCAGCATTTT